The entry that follows covers one T cell receptor beta chain sequence. Its cognate antigen is unknown. The CDR3 spans 13 residues. V shed 3 bases and J shed 2 bases, with 7 bases lying between them. The V gene's germline CDR1 is MNHNS and CDR2 SASEGT. These data come from a study of graft-versus-host responses after intestinal transplantation. Across the study: Those transplanted obtained multivisceral, liver-intestinal, or isolated intestinal grafts.

Clones were read by immunoSEQ multiplex PCR, and TCRdb kept only the in-frame ones, dropping some. The sample comprises 43,000 or so clones, approximately 94% of which are singletons, and 1.6% rests with the top ten. Study-wide findings and caveats: Association was observed between peak circulating GvH clone levels and early post-transplant HvG declines.

The source is a human patient who received an intestinal transplant, so some T cells may come from the graft donor. The source was PBMCs, collected about 350 days after intestinal transplant. J is TRBJ1-2 and V is TRBV6-1; no reliable D call. The CDR3 loop reads CASSESGNYGYTF. DNA of the CDR3: TGTGCCAGCAGTGAGAGCGGGAACTATGGCTACACCTTC.